This TCR beta chain derives from a study of blood T cell repertoires in COVID-19. This clone was counted a single time. Sequenced by immunoSEQ multiplex PCR; TCRdb stores in-frame clones only, minus some. The sample shows roughly 330,000 clones, 70% to 90% of them seen only once. The V gene's germline CDR1 is SGHTS and CDR2 YDEGEE. The CDR3 totals 16 residues. Trimming cost V 4 bases and J 1 base, with 15 bases left between them. The genes are TRBV5-8 and TRBJ1-5, with D perhaps matching TRBD1 (5 bases). The sequencing input was PBMCs or T cells enriched from blood (not recorded which). The sequence came from a woman younger than 45 who had recovered from COVID-19. CDR3 in DNA: TGTGCCAGCAGCCTGTCTCGGAGGGGAAGCAATCAGCCCCAGCATTTT. It is translated as CASSLSRRGSNQPQHF.